Listed below are T cell receptor beta chains from one sample, sequenced in a study of OX40 agonist ivuxolimab in advanced cancers. Libraries were prepared by immunoSEQ multiplex PCR; TCRdb keeps only in-frame clonotypes and omits some of them. The data show about 76,000 clones, approximately 90% seen once. Sequencing was performed on CD4+ or CD8+ T cells sorted from blood, taken in a trial of the OX40 agonist ivuxolimab. The receptors shown here come from an adult with an advanced solid tumor such as melanoma, head and neck, liver or kidney cancer. The CDR3 runs from the conserved cysteine through the conserved F or W. Fields, in order: clone size, J gene, D gene, V gene, CDR3 protein, CDR3 DNA. The D gene is left open where the match is weak. For some rows the clone size is stated as once, few or many, or as a class when expanded; others skip it.

size: -; J: TRBJ1-6; D: -; V: TRBV7-2; CDR3: CASSLYVSGTVYNSPLHF; DNA: TGTGCCAGCAGCTTATACGTCTCCGGCACGGTCTATAATTCACCCCTCCACTTT
size: -; J: TRBJ2-7; D: TRBD1; V: TRBV5-1; CDR3: CASSNGQGDEQYF; DNA: TGCGCCAGCAGCAATGGACAGGGAGACGAGCAGTACTTC
size: -; J: TRBJ2-5; D: TRBD2; V: TRBV5-1; CDR3: CASSLLAGGSETQYF; DNA: TGCGCCAGCAGCTTATTAGCGGGAGGCTCAGAGACCCAGTACTTC
size: -; J: TRBJ2-1; D: TRBD2; V: TRBV6-5; CDR3: CASLRGGEREKQFF; DNA: TGTGCCAGCCTACGTGGGGGGGAGAGGGAAAAGCAATTCTTC
size: -; J: TRBJ1-2; D: TRBD1; V: TRBV18; CDR3: CASSITQGVDGYTF; DNA: TGTGCCAGCTCAATTACACAGGGGGTCGATGGCTACACCTTC
size: few; J: TRBJ1-1; D: -; V: TRBV4-2; CDR3: CASSQDRRATEAFF; DNA: TGTGCCAGCAGCCAAGATCGCAGGGCTACTGAAGCTTTCTTT
size: few; J: TRBJ1-1; D: -; V: TRBV5-1; CDR3: CASSYAAENTEAFF; DNA: TGCGCCAGCAGTTACGCGGCGGAGAACACTGAAGCTTTCTTT
size: once; J: TRBJ2-5; D: -; V: TRBV19; CDR3: CASSISDTRETQYF; DNA: TGTGCCAGTAGTATCAGCGATACGCGGGAGACCCAGTACTTC
size: -; J: TRBJ1-5; D: -; V: TRBV10-3; CDR3: CAISESGRVSNQPQHF; DNA: TGTGCCATCAGTGAGTCTGGCAGGGTAAGCAATCAGCCCCAGCATTTT
size: -; J: TRBJ2-1; D: -; V: TRBV30; CDR3: CAWKGVGYYNEQFF; DNA: TGTGCCTGGAAGGGAGTAGGCTACTACAATGAGCAGTTCTTC
size: -; J: TRBJ1-4; D: TRBD1; V: TRBV7-2; CDR3: CASSARQGLDEKLFF; DNA: TGTGCCAGCAGCGCCAGACAGGGCTTAGATGAAAAACTGTTTTTT
size: -; J: TRBJ1-5; D: TRBD1; V: TRBV9; CDR3: CASSVAGGNIQPQHF; DNA: TGTGCCAGCAGCGTAGCAGGGGGGAATATTCAGCCCCAGCATTTT
size: -; J: TRBJ1-2; D: TRBD1; V: TRBV5-4; CDR3: CASNPTGGGYGYTF; DNA: TGTGCCAGCAACCCAACAGGGGGGGGCTATGGCTACACCTTC
size: -; J: TRBJ2-7; D: -; V: TRBV18; CDR3: CASSRTAYEQYF; DNA: TGTGCCAGCTCCCGGACAGCATACGAGCAGTACTTC
size: -; J: TRBJ1-1; D: -; V: TRBV7-3; CDR3: CASSPSGTANTEAFF; DNA: TGTGCCAGCAGCCCCTCCGGGACGGCGAACACTGAAGCTTTCTTT
size: -; J: TRBJ1-4; D: TRBD1; V: TRBV6-5; CDR3: CASSKQGRGEKLFF; DNA: TGTGCCAGCAGCAAACAGGGGAGGGGTGAAAAACTGTTTTTT
size: -; J: TRBJ2-3; D: -; V: TRBV9; CDR3: CASRSSGTDTQYF; DNA: TGTGCCAGCAGATCTAGTGGCACAGATACGCAGTATTTT
size: -; J: TRBJ2-7; D: -; V: TRBV7-3; CDR3: CASSLNRGGSYEQYF; DNA: TGTGCCAGCAGCTTAAACAGGGGGGGTTCCTACGAGCAGTACTTC
size: -; J: TRBJ1-1; D: TRBD1; V: TRBV30; CDR3: CAWAESGTGAFF; DNA: TGTGCCTGGGCAGAGTCCGGGACAGGAGCTTTCTTT
size: -; J: TRBJ1-5; D: -; V: TRBV23-1; CDR3: CASSQRDGTWQPQHF; DNA: TGCGCCAGCAGTCAGAGGGACGGGACGTGGCAGCCCCAGCATTTT
size: -; J: TRBJ2-7; D: -; V: TRBV6-1; CDR3: CATGTTTYEQYF; DNA: TGTGCCACCGGGACAACAACCTACGAGCAGTACTTC
size: -; J: TRBJ2-7; D: -; V: TRBV15; CDR3: CATSKYSWYEQYF; DNA: TGTGCCACCAGCAAGTACTCCTGGTACGAGCAGTACTTC
size: -; J: TRBJ2-1; D: -; V: TRBV5-1; CDR3: CASSTPGALDEEQFF; DNA: TGCGCCAGCAGCACTCCCGGGGCCCTGGATGAGGAGCAGTTCTTC
size: -; J: TRBJ1-2; D: TRBD1; V: TRBV6-6; CDR3: CASRGGQDGYTF; DNA: TGTGCCAGCAGGGGGGGACAGGATGGCTACACCTTC
size: -; J: TRBJ2-1; D: -; V: TRBV15; CDR3: CATSRGWENNEQFF; DNA: TGTGCCACCAGCAGAGGATGGGAGAACAATGAGCAGTTCTTC
size: once; J: TRBJ2-1; D: -; V: TRBV27; CDR3: CASRSQNLVPNEQFF; DNA: TGTGCCAGCAGGTCTCAAAATCTCGTCCCCAATGAGCAGTTCTTC
size: few; J: TRBJ1-2; D: TRBD1; V: TRBV28; CDR3: CASSRGGTGDGYTF; DNA: TGTGCCAGCAGTCGGGGCGGGACAGGGGATGGCTACACCTTC
size: -; J: TRBJ1-1; D: TRBD1; V: TRBV5-1; CDR3: CASSPQTGAKTEAFF; DNA: TGCGCCAGCAGCCCGCAGACAGGGGCGAAAACTGAAGCTTTCTTT
size: -; J: TRBJ2-4; D: -; V: TRBV9; CDR3: CASSVSPGGTAKNIQYF; DNA: TGTGCCAGCAGCGTAAGTCCAGGGGGGACGGCCAAAAACATTCAGTACTTC
size: -; J: TRBJ2-7; D: -; V: TRBV11-2; CDR3: CASSLPGLTGYSYEQYF; DNA: TGTGCCAGCAGCCTCCCGGGACTTACGGGCTACTCCTACGAGCAGTACTTC
size: -; J: TRBJ1-2; D: -; V: TRBV15; CDR3: CATSFSDYGYTF; DNA: TGTGCCACCAGCTTTTCGGACTATGGCTACACCTTC
size: -; J: TRBJ1-1; D: -; V: TRBV15; CDR3: CATSRGGNSNTEAFF; DNA: TGTGCCACCAGCAGAGGAGGTAACTCGAACACTGAAGCTTTCTTT
size: few; J: TRBJ2-1; D: TRBD2; V: TRBV7-9; CDR3: CASSFVPGLAGSEQFF; DNA: TGTGCCAGCAGCTTCGTACCGGGACTAGCGGGATCGGAGCAGTTCTTC
size: once; J: TRBJ2-1; D: -; V: TRBV11-3; CDR3: CASGLSSYNEQFF; DNA: TGTGCCAGCGGGCTTAGCTCCTACAATGAGCAGTTCTTC
size: -; J: TRBJ2-5; D: TRBD1; V: TRBV6-1; CDR3: CASLTGAGKTQYF; DNA: TGTGCCAGCTTAACAGGGGCCGGGAAGACCCAGTACTTC
size: -; J: TRBJ1-2; D: -; V: TRBV7-9; CDR3: CASSLTQNYGYTF; DNA: TGTGCCAGCAGCTTAACACAGAACTATGGCTACACCTTC
size: -; J: TRBJ2-3; D: -; V: TRBV5-4; CDR3: CASSLRQVGIGDTQYF; DNA: TGTGCCAGCAGCCTTCGACAGGTGGGCATCGGAGATACGCAGTATTTT
size: -; J: TRBJ1-3; D: -; V: TRBV19; CDR3: CASSAYQGTIGNTIYF; DNA: TGTGCCAGTAGTGCTTATCAGGGAACAATTGGAAACACCATATATTTT
size: -; J: TRBJ1-1; D: -; V: TRBV10-3; CDR3: CAISESPGPGRDTEAFF; DNA: TGTGCCATCAGTGAGTCACCGGGGCCGGGGAGGGACACTGAAGCTTTCTTT
size: -; J: TRBJ1-1; D: -; V: TRBV5-1; CDR3: CASSLRLGAEAFF; DNA: TGCGCCAGCAGCTTGCGACTGGGGGCTGAAGCTTTCTTT
size: once; J: TRBJ2-7; D: -; V: TRBV5-1; CDR3: CASSLSAGKTYEQYF; DNA: TGCGCCAGCAGCTTGTCAGCAGGGAAGACCTACGAGCAGTACTTC
size: -; J: TRBJ1-4; D: TRBD1; V: TRBV5-1; CDR3: CASSSRGLSEKLFF; DNA: TGCGCCAGCAGCTCCAGGGGGTTAAGCGAAAAACTGTTTTTT
size: -; J: TRBJ2-3; D: TRBD2; V: TRBV28; CDR3: CANPSGRADTQYF; DNA: TGTGCCAACCCCTCCGGGAGGGCAGATACGCAGTATTTT
size: -; J: TRBJ2-5; D: TRBD1; V: TRBV5-1; CDR3: CASSPGTAQETQYF; DNA: TGCGCCAGCAGCCCGGGGACAGCCCAAGAGACCCAGTACTTC
size: -; J: TRBJ1-4; D: -; V: TRBV7-6; CDR3: CASSLSSVWENEKLFF; DNA: TGTGCCAGCAGCTTAAGCTCAGTTTGGGAGAATGAAAAACTGTTTTTT